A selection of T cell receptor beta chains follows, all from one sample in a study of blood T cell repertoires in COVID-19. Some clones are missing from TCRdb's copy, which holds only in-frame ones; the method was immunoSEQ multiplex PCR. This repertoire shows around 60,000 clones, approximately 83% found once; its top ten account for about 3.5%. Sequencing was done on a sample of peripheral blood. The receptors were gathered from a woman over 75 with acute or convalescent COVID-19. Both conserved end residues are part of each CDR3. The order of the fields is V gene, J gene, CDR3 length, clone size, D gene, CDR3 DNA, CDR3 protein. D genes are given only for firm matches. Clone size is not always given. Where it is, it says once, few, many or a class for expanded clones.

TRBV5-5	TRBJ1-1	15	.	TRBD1	TGTGCCAGCAGCCCAATCGGACAGGGAGGTTCTGAAGCTTTCTTT	CASSPIGQGGSEAFF
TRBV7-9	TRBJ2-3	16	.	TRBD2	TGTGCCAGCAGAGAAACTAGCGGCTCTAGCACAGATACGCAGTATTTT	CASRETSGSSTDTQYF
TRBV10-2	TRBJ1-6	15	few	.	TGCGCCAGCAGTGAGTCCCGGCAGGGTAATTCACCCCTCCACTTT	CASSESRQGNSPLHF
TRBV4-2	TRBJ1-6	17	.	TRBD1	TGTGCCAGCAGCCAAGATAGCAGGGGGGCAAATGATTCACCCCTCCACTTT	CASSQDSRGANDSPLHF
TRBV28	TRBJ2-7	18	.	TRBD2	TGTGCCAGCAGGCCCCTGCCGAGACTAGCACTCAGCTCCTACGAGCAGTACTTC	CASRPLPRLALSSYEQYF
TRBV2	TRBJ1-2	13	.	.	TGTGCCAGCAGTGAAGTCTGGGGCGAGGGCTACACCTTC	CASSEVWGEGYTF
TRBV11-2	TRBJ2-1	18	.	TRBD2	TGTGCCAGCAGCTTCCCGGGACTAGCGGGCGGCTTCTACAATGAGCAGTTCTTC	CASSFPGLAGGFYNEQFF
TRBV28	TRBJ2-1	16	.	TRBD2	TGTGCCAGCAGTCTCCCCGGGACTAGCGCCAATCCCCCGGAGTTCTTC	CASSLPGTSANPPEFF
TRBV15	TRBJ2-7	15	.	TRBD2	TGTGCCACCAGCAGACCCCGGACTAGCTTCTACGAGCAGTACTTC	CATSRPRTSFYEQYF
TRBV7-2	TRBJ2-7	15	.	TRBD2	TGTGCCAGCAGCCGCCCTACTAGCGGGGGCCTCGAGCAGTACTTC	CASSRPTSGGLEQYF
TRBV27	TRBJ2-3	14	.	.	TGTGCCAGCAGCCTGACTAGGATCACAGATACGCAGTATTTT	CASSLTRITDTQYF
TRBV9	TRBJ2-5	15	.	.	TGTGCCAGCAGGGGAGGGGACAGGAAAGAAGAGACCCAGTACTTC	CASRGGDRKEETQYF
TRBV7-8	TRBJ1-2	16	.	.	TGTGCCAGCAGCTTAGTTTCAGGTTCGACTAACTATGGCTACACCTTC	CASSLVSGSTNYGYTF
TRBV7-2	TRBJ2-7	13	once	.	TGTGCCAGCAGCTGGCCAGGCTCCTACGAGCAGTACTTC	CASSWPGSYEQYF
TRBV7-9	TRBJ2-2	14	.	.	TGTGCCAGCAGATTTACACAGAACACCGGGGAGCTGTTTTTT	CASRFTQNTGELFF
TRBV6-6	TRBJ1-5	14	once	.	TGTGCCAGCAGTTTATCACGCGGCAATCAGCCCCAGCATTTT	CASSLSRGNQPQHF
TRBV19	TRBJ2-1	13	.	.	TGTGCCAGTAGTCATCCTGGAGGTTATGAGCAGTTCTTC	CASSHPGGYEQFF
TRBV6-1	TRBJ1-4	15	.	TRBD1	TGTGCCAGCAGTGACGACAGGGGGCATGGCGAAAAACTGTTTTTT	CASSDDRGHGEKLFF
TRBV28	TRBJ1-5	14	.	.	TGTGCCAGCAGTTTATCCGACAGAAATCAGCCCCAGCATTTT	CASSLSDRNQPQHF
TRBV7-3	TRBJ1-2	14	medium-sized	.	TGTGCCAGCAGCTCGCCGGGGGAGGACTATGGCTACACCTTC	CASSSPGEDYGYTF
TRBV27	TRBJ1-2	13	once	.	TGTGCCAGCAGTGTGGAACGGGACTATGGCTACACCTTC	CASSVERDYGYTF
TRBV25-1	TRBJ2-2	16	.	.	TGTGCCAGCAGTGAATCGAGACTGATGAACACCGGGGAGCTGTTTTTT	CASSESRLMNTGELFF